These T cell receptor beta chains were read from a single sample in a study of cytomegalovirus exposure and HLA in healthy donors. Profiling relied on immunoSEQ multiplex PCR, and the TCRdb table lists in-frame clones only, not all of them. The table has approximately 120,000 clones, 76% seen once. Sequenced sample: PBMCs. The source is a woman aged 45-65 years in good health and CMV-seropositive. Each CDR3 is given with its conserved first and last residue. Each record gives: clone size, V gene, D gene, J gene, CDR3 DNA, CDR3 protein. A D gene is named only where the DNA matches it firmly. Some rows mark clone size as missing; the rest say once, few, many or name a class of expanded clone.

>NA|TRBV11-2|NA|TRBJ2-7
TGTGCCAGCAGCTTAGAAGTCGGCTACGAGCAGTACTTC
CASSLEVGYEQYF
>NA|TRBV29-1|TRBD2|TRBJ2-5
TGCAGCGTTACACTAGCGGGTCACCAAGAGACCCAGTACTTC
CSVTLAGHQETQYF
>few|TRBV6-6|NA|TRBJ2-3
TGTGCCAGCAGTTCGGGCAGGGGAATAACAGATACGCAGTATTTT
CASSSGRGITDTQYF
>NA|TRBV9|TRBD2|TRBJ2-4
TGTGCCAGCAGCCCCACGGGACTACCAAAAAACAGTCAGTACTTC
CASSPTGLPKNSQYF
>NA|TRBV9|TRBD2|TRBJ2-2
TGTGCCAGCAGCGAGGGGGCTAGCGGGAGATCCGGGGAGCTGTTTTTT
CASSEGASGRSGELFF
>NA|TRBV25-1|TRBD1|TRBJ2-2
TGTGCCAGCAGTGAATCCGGACAGGGCTGGGAGCTGTTTTTT
CASSESGQGWELFF
>once|TRBV10-3|TRBD2|TRBJ2-2
TGTGCCATCAGTGAAGGAGCGGGAGGCACCGGGGAGCTGTTTTTT
CAISEGAGGTGELFF
>NA|TRBV18|NA|TRBJ2-4
TGTGCCAGCTCACCAGAGCTTTTAGCCAAAAACATTCAGTACTTC
CASSPELLAKNIQYF
>NA|TRBV27|TRBD1|TRBJ1-5
TGTGCCAGCAGTATCACAGGGGGCAATCAGCCCCAGCATTTT
CASSITGGNQPQHF
>NA|TRBV7-9|NA|TRBJ2-5
TGTGCCAGCAGCTTAGCAGCACAAGAGACCCAGTACTTC
CASSLAAQETQYF
>few|TRBV7-2|NA|TRBJ2-3
TGTGCCAGCAGCCTCCCTAGCACAGATACGCAGTATTTT
CASSLPSTDTQYF
>once|TRBV27|TRBD1|TRBJ2-7
TGTGCCAGCAGTCCCACGCCGGGACAGGGATACGAGCAGTACTTC
CASSPTPGQGYEQYF
>NA|TRBV9|NA|TRBJ1-6
TGTGCCAGCGGCAGGGGAGCCTCCAATTCACCCCTCCACTTT
CASGRGASNSPLHF
>few|TRBV19|NA|TRBJ1-1
TGTGCCAGTAGTATCGGAGGGTCCACTGAAGCTTTCTTT
CASSIGGSTEAFF
>NA|TRBV2|NA|TRBJ1-6
TGTGCCAGCAGTGAAGCGGCTGCCAGAGGTTCACCCCTCCACTTT
CASSEAAARGSPLHF
>NA|TRBV7-9|TRBD2|TRBJ2-5
TGTTCCAGCAGCTCGGGGGGACCCCAAGAGACCCAGTACTTC
CSSSSGGPQETQYF
>NA|TRBV7-3|TRBD2|TRBJ2-3
TGTGCCAGCAGCTTAAAACCCCCGACTAGCGGGACTAGCACAGATACGCAGTATTTT
CASSLKPPTSGTSTDTQYF
>once|TRBV7-8|TRBD2|TRBJ2-7
TGTGCCAGCAGCCCAGCCCGGGGGGGCTACGAGCAGTACTTC
CASSPARGGYEQYF
>NA|TRBV6-1|NA|TRBJ1-5
TGTGCCAGCAGTGAAGCGCGTGGTCAGGGGAAGGGGCCCCAGCATTTT
CASSEARGQGKGPQHF
>NA|TRBV5-4|TRBD1|TRBJ1-5
TGTGCCAGCAGCTTAACGACAGGGGGTGGGGGAAATCAGCCCCAGCATTTT
CASSLTTGGGGNQPQHF
>NA|TRBV11-3|NA|TRBJ2-2
TGTGCCAGCAGCCTCAGGATCGGGGAGCTGTTTTTT
CASSLRIGELFF
>NA|TRBV10-3|TRBD1|TRBJ1-2
TGTGCCATCAGTCCGGGACAGGGTTCCCATGGCTACACCTTC
CAISPGQGSHGYTF
>once|TRBV5-1|NA|TRBJ1-6
TGCGCCAGCAGCTTGGAAAGAGGACGGGGCTCCTATAATTCACCCCTCCACTTT
CASSLERGRGSYNSPLHF
>NA|TRBV7-2|TRBD2|TRBJ2-7
TGTGCCAGCAGCTCCAGCGGGACTGCCGTATCCTACGAGCAGTACTTC
CASSSSGTAVSYEQYF
>NA|TRBV4-1|NA|TRBJ2-3
TGCGCCAGCAGCCAAGTCGGTTCCACAGATACGCAGTATTTT
CASSQVGSTDTQYF
>NA|TRBV9|TRBD2|TRBJ2-3
TGTGCCAGCAGCGTAAACAAGGCGGGAGGGCCCGGGACAGATACGCAGTATTTT
CASSVNKAGGPGTDTQYF
>once|TRBV25-1|TRBD1|TRBJ1-1
TGTGCCAGCAGTGAAGGGGGACAGATGAACACTGAAGCTTTCTTT
CASSEGGQMNTEAFF
>NA|TRBV6-5|NA|TRBJ2-1
TGTGCCAGCACCCGGAGCAGGGACAATGAGCAGTTCTTC
CASTRSRDNEQFF
>NA|TRBV7-9|TRBD1|TRBJ1-2
TGTTCCAGCAGCTACGGGACCGGGACAGGGAATTTAGGGTATGGCTACACCTTC
CSSSYGTGTGNLGYGYTF
>NA|TRBV5-1|TRBD1|TRBJ1-4
TGCGCCAGCGGACAGGGAGATGAAAAACTGTTTTTT
CASGQGDEKLFF
>NA|TRBV5-4|TRBD1|TRBJ2-1
TGTGCCAGCAGCTCAGGACAGGACTCCAATGAGCAGTTCTTC
CASSSGQDSNEQFF
>once|TRBV6-5|NA|TRBJ2-4
TGTGCCAGCAGGTTAACCAAAAACATTCAGTACTTC
CASRLTKNIQYF
>NA|TRBV9|TRBD1|TRBJ1-5
TGTGCCAGCAGCCATACAGGGGGATCCAATCAGCCCCAGCATTTT
CASSHTGGSNQPQHF
>NA|TRBV28|NA|TRBJ2-2
TGTGCCAGCAGATCAATGAACACCGGGGAGCTGTTTTTT
CASRSMNTGELFF
>NA|TRBV5-4|NA|TRBJ2-2
TGTGCCAGCAGCTTGAATCCTGCGGGAAGCGGCACCGGGGAGCTGTTTTTT
CASSLNPAGSGTGELFF
>NA|TRBV5-4|TRBD1|TRBJ1-2
TGTGCCAGCAGCTTGGGACAGGGCCTCGGCTATGGCTACACCTTC
CASSLGQGLGYGYTF
>NA|TRBV2|TRBD1|TRBJ1-2
TGTGCCAGCAGTGAGTGGACAGGGAGTGGCTACACCTTC
CASSEWTGSGYTF
>NA|TRBV27|NA|TRBJ1-1
TGTGCCAGCAGTTCGCCCGGGAGAGGGAACACTGAAGCTTTCTTT
CASSSPGRGNTEAFF
>NA|TRBV5-1|TRBD2|TRBJ2-4
TGCGCCAGCAGCCCCCGGGAGGTTGGGGGCATTCAGTACTTC
CASSPREVGGIQYF
>NA|TRBV2|TRBD1|TRBJ1-2
TGTGCCAGCATCCGGGACAGGGCTGCTAGAGACTATGGCTACACCTTC
CASIRDRAARDYGYTF
>NA|TRBV2|TRBD2|TRBJ2-1
TGTGCCAGCAGCCCCCGGACTAGCGGCCCCTACAATGAGCAGTTCTTC
CASSPRTSGPYNEQFF
>NA|TRBV6-1|NA|TRBJ1-1
TGTGCCAGCAGTGAGCTACAGGGGAACACTGAAGCTTTCTTT
CASSELQGNTEAFF
>few|TRBV11-2|NA|TRBJ2-7
TGTGCCAGCAGCTTAGCCCCCATCTCCTACGAGCAGTACTTC
CASSLAPISYEQYF
>NA|TRBV29-1|TRBD2|TRBJ2-1
TGCAGCGTTGCTGGCACACTCCCGCGGGGGGATGAGCAGTTCTTC
CSVAGTLPRGDEQFF
>NA|TRBV6-6|TRBD2|TRBJ2-5
TGTGCCAGCAGTTACTCCCTAGCGGGGCATTACTTC
CASSYSLAGHYF
>NA|TRBV7-9|TRBD1|TRBJ1-2
TGTGCCAGCAGCCCCGGGACAGGGCGTGGCTATGGCTACACCTTC
CASSPGTGRGYGYTF
>NA|TRBV19|TRBD1|TRBJ1-5
TGTGCCAGTAGTATAAGGACAGGGGGTAGCAATCAGCCCCAGCATTTT
CASSIRTGGSNQPQHF
>NA|TRBV7-9|TRBD1|TRBJ1-5
TGTGCCAGCAGCATAGCCCTCACAGGGGCGGGCAATCAGCCCCAGCATTTT
CASSIALTGAGNQPQHF
>NA|TRBV6-5|TRBD1|TRBJ1-2
TGTGCCAGCAGGGACAGGCCCCAATCTAGAGGCTACACCTTC
CASRDRPQSRGYTF
>few|TRBV29-1|TRBD2|TRBJ2-3
TGCAGCGTTGCGGGAGGTACTGGCACGGACACAGATACGCAGTATTTT
CSVAGGTGTDTDTQYF
>NA|TRBV6-9|NA|TRBJ2-5
TGTGCCAGCAGCCCCGAGCTGCTGGAGACCCAGTACTTC
CASSPELLETQYF